Each of the 32 T cell receptor beta chains below was sequenced from the same sample in a study of cytomegalovirus exposure and HLA in healthy donors (dated by TCRdb to about 2017). The protocol used for the library was the immunoSEQ multiplex PCR assay. A mixture of 60 forward primers for TCR Vbeta segments and 13 reverse primers for TCR Jbeta segments was used in the multiplex PCR. In TCRdb, the immuneACCESS table is reduced to in-frame sequences with V and J assigned. These tables do not hold every clone; where another copy was compared, an unresolved V gene accounts for under half, and the others remain unexplained. Here the sample has 140,000 to 150,000 clones; around 75% occur a single time. The ten top clones hold 4% to 5.5% of the sample. The material sequenced was PBMCs. These receptors all come from a man aged 60 to 69 in good health and CMV-seronegative.

The V gene is TRBV2, the J gene TRBJ1-4; D not resolved. In germline, CDR1 is SNHLY, CDR2 FYNNEI. There are 14 residues in the CDR3. The V end was cut by 6 bases, the J end by 0 bases, with 8 bases between. DNA for the CDR3: TGTGCCAGCAGCCTGACACCAACTAATGAAAAACTGTTTTTT. It specifies CASSLTPTNEKLFF. Full variable domain (remainder filled in from reference TRBV2 and TRBJ1-4): EPEVTQTPSHQVTQMGQEVILRCVPISNHLYFYWYRQILGQKVEFLVSFYNNEISEKSEIFDDQFSVERPDGSNFTLKIRSTKLEDSAMYFCASSLTPTNEKLFFGSGTQLSVL.

This sequence joins TRBV19 and TRBJ1-2; TRBD1 is a possible D gene (6 bases). The ends were cut back, 5 bases at V and 4 bases at J, with 17 bases in the middle. CDR3 length: 15 amino acids. CDR1 is LNHDA and CDR2 is SQIVND in the germline V gene (reference sequence). CDR3 residues: CASSPDRLLFYGYTF. In DNA form, the CDR3 reads TGTGCCAGTAGTCCAGACAGGCTTCTATTCTATGGCTACACCTTC.

This chain links TRBV5-6 with TRBJ2-5; no definite D call. The DNA end is more similar to TRBJ2-7, so the J call may be wrong. The CDR3 loop spans 16 amino acids. Per the germline V gene, CDR1 is SGHDT and CDR2 is YYEEEE. The CDR3 region is CASSLRSEFFSYEQYF. DNA for the CDR3: TGTGCCAGCAGCTTGCGATCGGAGTTTTTCTCCTACGAGCAGTACTTC.

In this sample, this clone turned up a few times. The rearrangement uses TRBV7-6 and TRBJ1-5, with TRBD1 matching over 10 bases. Unmatched junction bases numbered 8, after V lost 5 bases and J lost 1 base. The CDR3 is 17 amino acids. The germline gives CDR1 SGHVS, CDR2 FNYEAQ. CDR3: CASSPGTGVRSNQPQHF. The CDR3 nucleotides read TGTGCCAGCAGCCCCGGGACAGGGGTAAGAAGCAATCAGCCCCAGCATTTT.

V and J are TRBV14 and TRBJ2-1; 7 bases are a match to TRBD1. Germline V gene data show CDR1 as SGHDN and CDR2 as FVKESK. Unmatched junction bases numbered 11, after V lost 6 bases and J lost 6 bases. This CDR3 comprises 15 residues. Here the CDR3 reads CASSPDRKMSNEQFF. DNA for the CDR3: TGTGCCAGCAGTCCGGACAGGAAAATGAGCAATGAGCAGTTCTTC. Supplemented by reference TRBV14 and TRBJ2-1, the full variable domain reads EAGVTQFPSHSVIEKGQTVTLRCDPISGHDNLYWYRRVMGKEIKFLLHFVKESKQDESGMPNNRFLAERTGGTYSTLKVQPAELEDSGVYFCASSPDRKMSNEQFFGPGTRLTVL.

This clone was recorded only once. This chain connects TRBV11-2 to TRBJ1-1; D is possibly TRBD1 (5 bases). The CDR3 sequence is 14 residues long. The V gene lost 0 bases and the J gene lost 5 bases, with 10 bases spanning the gap. Germline V lookup: CDR1 SGHAT, CDR2 FQNNGV. DNA of the CDR3: TGTGCCAGCAGCTTAGACGCAGGGTGGACTGAAGCTTTCTTT. This codes for CASSLDAGWTEAFF.

In its sample, this clone was seen a few times. The V gene is TRBV11-3, the J gene TRBJ2-2, with 7 bases aligning to TRBD1. The CDR3 has 14 residues. The germline V gene has CDR1 SGHNT and CDR2 YENEEA. The J segment lost 6 bases and the V segment lost 5 bases, leaving 6 bases of the junction unmatched. As DNA, the CDR3 is TGTGCCAGCAGCGCCGTTACAGGGGCCGGGGAGCTGTTTTTT. Its protein product is CASSAVTGAGELFF. Full variable domain (remainder filled in from reference TRBV11-3 and TRBJ2-2): EAGVVQSPRYKIIEKKQPVAFWCNPISGHNTLYWYLQNLGQGPELLIRYENEEAVDDSQLPKDRFSAERLKGVDSTLKIQPAELGDSAVYLCASSAVTGAGELFFGEGSRLTVL.

This chain connects TRBV7-9 to TRBJ1-1, with D tentatively TRBD1 (5 bases). Germline values: CDR1 SEHNR, CDR2 FQNEAQ (reference sequence). The V and J ends lost 5 bases and 4 bases respectively, with 14 bases between them. The CDR3 spans 14 residues. In nucleotides, the CDR3 is TGTGCCAGCAGCCCGCAGGGTATAGGCACTGAAGCTTTCTTT. Translated, it gives CASSPQGIGTEAFF.

The rearrangement links TRBV28 to TRBJ1-1; a weak D match, TRBD1 (6 bases). CDR1 MDHEN and CDR2 SYDVKM come from the germline V gene. The length of the CDR3 is 14 residues. V shed 2 bases and J shed 1 base, with 8 bases lying between them. This CDR3 is CASSLGGANTEAFF. The DNA for the CDR3 is TGTGCCAGCAGTTTAGGGGGGGCGAACACTGAAGCTTTCTTT.

This chain joins TRBV9 and TRBJ1-4; D perhaps matches TRBD1 (6 bases). Per the germline V gene, CDR1 is SGDLS and CDR2 is YYNGEE. This CDR3 is 14 amino acids long. Deletions cut 6 bases from V and 3 bases from J, with 12 bases between. As DNA, the CDR3 is TGTGCCAGCAACCTTGGACAGCCTAATGAAAAACTGTTTTTT. Translation: CASNLGQPNEKLFF.

This clone was found a few times. This chain joins TRBV4-1 and TRBJ1-1, with D perhaps TRBD1 (6 bases). V was trimmed by 1 base and J by 1 base, leaving 13 bases between them. The germline V gene encodes CDR1 MGHRA and CDR2 YSYEKL. This CDR3 is built from 16 residues. The CDR3 here is CASSQVSTGRNTEAFF. The CDR3, as DNA: TGCGCCAGCAGCCAAGTCTCGACAGGCCGGAACACTGAAGCTTTCTTT.

The chain couples TRBV7-8 to TRBJ2-1; 8 bases fit TRBD2. V was clipped by 0 bases and J by 0 bases; unmatched bases: 7. The CDR3 is 18 residues long. Per the germline V gene, CDR1 is SGHVS and CDR2 is FQNEAQ. CDR3 nucleotides: TGTGCCAGCAGCTTAGCGACGGCTAGCGGGCTCTCCTACAATGAGCAGTTCTTC. Protein: CASSLATASGLSYNEQFF. Looking up the rest from reference TRBV7-8 and TRBJ2-1 gives the full variable domain: GAGVSQSPRYKVAKRGQDVALRCDPISGHVSLFWYQQALGQGPEFLTYFQNEAQLDKSGLPSDRFFAERPEGSVSTLKIQRTQQEDSAVYLCASSLATASGLSYNEQFFGPGTRLTVL.

This chain uses TRBV7-8 with TRBJ2-7; D might be TRBD1 (5 bases). CDR1 and CDR2 from the germline V gene are SGHVS and FQNEAQ. The CDR3 sequence is 15 residues long. The V and J ends lost 1 base and 0 bases respectively, with 10 bases between them. CDR3 region: CASSLGQGFSYEQYF. The CDR3 region has the DNA TGTGCCAGCAGCTTAGGGCAGGGATTCTCCTACGAGCAGTACTTC.

This chain links TRBV18 with TRBJ2-7; TRBD2 agrees at 7 bases. The CDR3 runs to 13 residues. Losses at the gene ends were 4 bases for V and 3 bases for J; bases not matched to a gene: 3. CDR1 is KGHSH, CDR2 LQKENI, per germline. This CDR3 is CASSLRTSYEQYF. CDR3 DNA: TGTGCCAGCTCACTCAGGACTAGCTACGAGCAGTACTTC.

This chain links TRBV2 with TRBJ2-4; 10 bases agree with TRBD1. The CDR3 length is 14 residues. Germline CDR1 and CDR2: SNHLY and FYNNEI. J lost 8 bases, V lost 7 bases, and 8 bases had no gene match. The CDR3: CASTPGTGVHIQYF. The DNA of the CDR3 is TGTGCCAGCACTCCCGGGACAGGGGTGCACATTCAGTACTTC.

The V gene is TRBV29-1, the J gene TRBJ2-1, with TRBD2 matching 8 bases. The germline gives CDR1 SQVTM, CDR2 ANQGSEA. The CDR3 totals 13 residues. Unmatched junction bases numbered 3, after V lost 0 bases and J lost 8 bases. CDR3 sequence: CSVEDRGGHEQFF. The CDR3 coding sequence is TGCAGCGTTGAAGATCGGGGGGGTCATGAGCAGTTCTTC.

This clone has a single count. The CDR3 is CASRDRVNNEQFF. The CDR3, as DNA: TGCGCCAGCCGGGACAGGGTCAACAATGAGCAGTTCTTC. The chain employs TRBV10-1 and TRBJ2-1; 9 bases are a match to TRBD1. V shed 8 bases, J shed 5 bases, and the junction held 4 bases outside the gene matches. In germline, CDR1 is WNHNN, CDR2 SYGVQD (reference sequence). The CDR3 length is 13 residues.

This chain joins TRBV9 and TRBJ1-6; D not resolved. Germline lookup yields CDR1 SGDLS and CDR2 YYNGEE. Trimming removed 0 bases at V and 7 bases at J, with 11 bases between. The CDR3 length is 15 residues. CDR3 protein: CASSVATRQNSPLHF. Here the CDR3 DNA reads TGTGCCAGCAGCGTAGCTACGAGGCAGAATTCACCCCTCCACTTT.

The genes are TRBV5-1 and TRBJ2-7, with TRBD2 matching 8 bases. The germline V gene encodes CDR1 SGHRS and CDR2 YFSETQ. The CDR3 totals 14 residues. With V trimmed by 0 bases and J by 11 bases, 10 bases remained unmatched. The CDR3 reads CASSLGVAGTRKYF. Written as DNA, the CDR3 is TGCGCCAGCAGCTTGGGGGTAGCGGGAACGAGAAAGTACTTC.

CDR3 loop: CASSPRVGLAVSYEQYF. As DNA, the CDR3 is TGTGCCAGCAGCCCGAGGGTGGGACTAGCGGTCTCCTACGAGCAGTACTTC. The rearrangement joins TRBV5-8 to TRBJ2-7, with TRBD2 matching 11 bases. Germline V lookup: CDR1 SGHTS, CDR2 YDEGEE. The V gene end was trimmed by 4 bases and the J gene end by 0 bases; junction bases not matched to a gene: 9. CDR3 size: 17 residues.

The chain carries TRBV13 and TRBJ1-1; D is undetermined. The CDR3 is made up of 12 amino acids. V shed 10 bases and J shed 0 bases, with 9 bases lying between them. The V gene's germline CDR1 is PRHDT and CDR2 FYEKMQ (reference sequence). The CDR3 protein is CATQLLNTEAFF. Written as DNA, the CDR3 is TGTGCCACCCAACTCCTGAACACTGAAGCTTTCTTT.

V and J are TRBV6-1 and TRBJ2-3; tentative D call: TRBD2 (6 bases). V was cut by 3 bases and J by 3 bases, with 7 bases left in between. The CDR3 totals 13 residues. Germline CDR1 MNHNS, CDR2 SASEGT. The DNA for the CDR3 is TGTGCCAGCAGTGAGGAGGGGACAGATACGCAGTATTTT. Translating it yields CASSEEGTDTQYF.

CDR3 loop: CASSVRLEGYNEQFF. The CDR3 region has the DNA TGCGCCAGCAGCGTCCGTCTAGAGGGCTACAATGAGCAGTTCTTC. The gene calls are TRBV5-1 and TRBJ2-1, with D possibly matching TRBD2 (5 bases). CDR1 and CDR2 (germline): SGHRS, YFSETQ. The CDR3 is 15 amino acids. Trimming left V 4 bases short and J 3 bases short, with 14 bases between.

V is TRBV12-5 and J is TRBJ1-1, with unresolved D. Germline V gene lookup returns CDR1 LGHNT and CDR2 FRNRAP. With 6 bases removed from V and 3 bases from J, the gap between germline ends came to 5 bases. There are 11 residues in the CDR3. CDR3 amino acids: CASGVDTEAFF. CDR3 DNA: TGTGCTAGTGGCGTTGACACTGAAGCTTTCTTT.

This chain joins TRBV9 and TRBJ1-2, with D perhaps TRBD1 (6 bases). V was trimmed by 2 bases and J by 8 bases, leaving 19 bases between them. Germline V gene data show CDR1 as SGDLS and CDR2 as YYNGEE. This CDR3 comprises 15 residues. CDR3 coding DNA: TGTGCCAGCAGCGTTCACAGGGTCGCGAGATCGGGCTACACCTTC. This codes for CASSVHRVARSGYTF.

V is TRBV9 and J is TRBJ2-1; TRBD1 is a possible D gene (5 bases). CDR1 SGDLS and CDR2 YYNGEE come from the germline V gene. The CDR3 totals 14 residues. The V end was cut by 4 bases, the J end by 1 base, with 9 bases between. The CDR3 region has the DNA TGTGCCAGCAGCCCCCGGACATCCTACAATGAGCAGTTCTTC. It specifies CASSPRTSYNEQFF.

V gene TRBV29-1 combines with J gene TRBJ2-2; no clear D gene. The CDR3 is made up of 14 amino acids. V lost 0 bases and J 6 bases, leaving 11 bases between the germline ends. Germline V gene data show CDR1 as SQVTM and CDR2 as ANQGSEA. This CDR3 reads CSVEDPVFSGELFF. The DNA of the CDR3 is TGCAGCGTTGAAGACCCAGTATTCTCCGGGGAGCTGTTTTTT.

This chain uses TRBV6-5 with TRBJ1-2, with TRBD1 identical over 8 bases. Trimming removed 7 bases from V and 3 bases from J; junction bases left unmatched: 10. Per germline, CDR1 MNHEY and CDR2 SVGAGI. The CDR3 is 15 residues long. Here the CDR3 DNA reads TGTGCCAGCAAAAGGGGGACAGGTGAGGACTATGGCTACACCTTC. This translates into CASKRGTGEDYGYTF.

The chain is built from TRBV28 and TRBJ2-1; D not certain. Germline CDR1 is MDHEN and CDR2 is SYDVKM. The CDR3 runs 13 residues. Between the trimmed V and J ends, which lost 8 bases and 0 bases, there was a span of 8 bases. CDR3 amino acids: CASAKSSYNEQFF. CDR3 DNA: TGTGCCAGCGCTAAAAGCTCCTACAATGAGCAGTTCTTC.

This chain connects TRBV7-9 to TRBJ2-7; tentatively, D is TRBD2 (5 bases). The CDR3 length is 12 residues. The germline V gene has CDR1 SEHNR and CDR2 FQNEAQ (reference sequence). Trimming cost V 4 bases and J 7 bases, with 11 bases left between them. The DNA for the CDR3 is TGTGCCAGCAGCTGGGCGCCGGGGGAGCAGTACTTC. Translating gives CASSWAPGEQYF.

This sequence joins TRBV9 and TRBJ2-1, with 11 positions matching TRBD2. This CDR3 spans 15 amino acids. The V gene end was trimmed by 0 bases and the J gene end by 9 bases; junction bases not matched to a gene: 5. The V gene's germline CDR1 is SGDLS and CDR2 YYNGEE. The CDR3 loop reads CASSVALAGVGEQFF. CDR3 DNA sequence: TGTGCCAGCAGCGTAGCACTAGCGGGAGTGGGTGAGCAGTTCTTC.

The V call is TRBV5-4, the J call TRBJ1-5; D remains unclear. The V gene's germline CDR1 is SGHNT and CDR2 YYREEE (reference sequence). The V end lost 2 bases, the J end lost 4 bases, and 7 bases lay between the germline ends. The CDR3 loop spans 13 amino acids. The CDR3 here is CASSFGVNQPQHF. CDR3 in DNA: TGTGCCAGCAGCTTCGGGGTTAATCAGCCCCAGCATTTT.